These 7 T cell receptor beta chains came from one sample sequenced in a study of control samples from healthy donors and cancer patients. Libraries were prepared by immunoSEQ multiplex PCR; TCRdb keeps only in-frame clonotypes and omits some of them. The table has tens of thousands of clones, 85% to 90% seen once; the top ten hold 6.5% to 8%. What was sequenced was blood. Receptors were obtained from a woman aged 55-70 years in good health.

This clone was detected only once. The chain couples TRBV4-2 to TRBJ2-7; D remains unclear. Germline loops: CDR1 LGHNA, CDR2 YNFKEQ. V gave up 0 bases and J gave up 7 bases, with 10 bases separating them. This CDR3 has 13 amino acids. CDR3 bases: TGTGCCAGCAGCCAAGATAAGGGATTAGAGCAGTACTTC. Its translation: CASSQDKGLEQYF.

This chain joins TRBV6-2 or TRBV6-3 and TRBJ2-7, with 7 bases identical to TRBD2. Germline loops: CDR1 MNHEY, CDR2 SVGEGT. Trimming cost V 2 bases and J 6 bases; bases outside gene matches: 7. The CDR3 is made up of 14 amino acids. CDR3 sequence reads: CASSYVWEGREQYF. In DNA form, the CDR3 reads TGTGCCAGCAGTTACGTGTGGGAGGGGCGCGAGCAGTACTTC.

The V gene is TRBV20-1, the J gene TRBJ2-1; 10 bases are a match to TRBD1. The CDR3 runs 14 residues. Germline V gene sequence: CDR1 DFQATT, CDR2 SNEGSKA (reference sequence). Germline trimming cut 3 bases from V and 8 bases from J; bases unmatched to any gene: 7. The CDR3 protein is CSASRDRGMYEQFF. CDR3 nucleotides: TGCAGTGCTAGTCGGGACAGGGGTATGTATGAGCAGTTCTTC.

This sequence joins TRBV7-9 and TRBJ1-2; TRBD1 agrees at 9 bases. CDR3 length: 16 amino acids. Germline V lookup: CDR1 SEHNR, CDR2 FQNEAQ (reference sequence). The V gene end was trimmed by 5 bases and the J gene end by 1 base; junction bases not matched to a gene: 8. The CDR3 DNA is TGTGCCAGCAGCCGGAGGACGGGACAGGGTAACTATGGCTACACCTTC. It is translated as CASSRRTGQGNYGYTF.

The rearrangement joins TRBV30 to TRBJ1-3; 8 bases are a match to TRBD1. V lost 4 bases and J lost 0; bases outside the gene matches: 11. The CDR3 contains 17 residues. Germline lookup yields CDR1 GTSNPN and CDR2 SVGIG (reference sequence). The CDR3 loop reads CAWNQDRERLSGNTIYF. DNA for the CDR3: TGTGCCTGGAATCAGGACAGGGAGAGGCTCTCTGGAAACACCATATATTTT. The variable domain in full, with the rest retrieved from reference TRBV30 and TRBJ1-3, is SQTIHQWPATLVQPVGSPLSLECTVEGTSNPNLYWYRQAAGRGLQLLFYSVGIGQISSEVPQNLSASRPQDRQFILSSKKLLLSDSGFYLCAWNQDRERLSGNTIYFGEGSWLTVV.

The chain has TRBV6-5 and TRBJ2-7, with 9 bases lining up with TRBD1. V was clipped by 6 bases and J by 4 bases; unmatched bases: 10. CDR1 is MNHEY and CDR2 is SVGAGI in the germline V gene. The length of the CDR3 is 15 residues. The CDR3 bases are TGTGCCAGCAGACGAGGACAGGGGAGGCAGTACGAGCAGTACTTC. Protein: CASRRGQGRQYEQYF.

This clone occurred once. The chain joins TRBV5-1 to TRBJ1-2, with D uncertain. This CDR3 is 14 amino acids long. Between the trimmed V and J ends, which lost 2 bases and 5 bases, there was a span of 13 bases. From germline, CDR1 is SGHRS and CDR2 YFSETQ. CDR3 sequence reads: CASSLNSGGYGYTF. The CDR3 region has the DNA TGCGCCAGCAGCTTAAACAGCGGAGGGTATGGCTACACCTTC.